Below are 28 T cell receptor beta chains sequenced from a single sample in a study of response to subunit inactivated influenza vaccine. TCRdb re-called the RT-PCR reads through MiXCR, storing one row per CDR3 protein. The sample has about 650,000 distinct CDR3 sequences, 14% seen once; the top ten hold less than 8.5%. The sample was PBMCs from blood, taken 14 to 15 days before vaccination. These receptors all come from a man aged 50-59 years who received an inactivated influenza vaccine.

The chain employs TRBV6-1 and TRBJ1-4; D possibly corresponds to TRBD1 (6 bases). The germline V gene has CDR1 MNHNS and CDR2 SASEGT. The V gene lost 6 bases and the J gene lost 14 bases, with 22 bases spanning the gap. There are 14 residues in the CDR3. The CDR3 DNA sequence: TGTGCCAGCAGACCGGGACACGACCTTCAGGGGCTGTTTTTT. Translation: CASRPGHDLQGLFF.

The chain uses TRBV29-1 and TRBJ2-5; D possibly corresponds to TRBD1 (7 bases). V was pared by 8 bases and J by 7 bases, with 17 bases between. The CDR3 loop spans 12 amino acids. Germline V gene lookup returns CDR1 SQVTM and CDR2 ANQGSEA. In nucleotides, the CDR3 is TGCAGCATAACAGGGACAGCGGGGACCCAGTACTTC. It translates to CSITGTAGTQYF. Full variable domain (missing parts from reference TRBV29-1 and TRBJ2-5): SAVISQKPSRDICQRGTSLTIQCQVDSQVTMMFWYRQQPGQSLTLIATANQGSEATYESGFVIDKFPISRPNLTFSTLTVSNMSPEDSSIYLCSITGTAGTQYFGPGTRLLVL.

In regard to this clonotype: One end of the junction fails to match germline, which may point to a read error. This sequence joins TRBV9 and TRBJ2-3, with 9 bases lining up with TRBD2. Germline values: CDR1 SGDLS, CDR2 YYNGEE. This CDR3 comprises 13 residues. The CDR3 DNA follows: TGTGCCAGTAGCGGGAGTATCACAGATACGCAGTATTTT. Translated: CASSGSITDTQYF.

This clonotype has more than one count but fewer than ten. This rearrangement joins TRBV15 to TRBJ2-2; no definite D call. Trimming stripped 0 bases from V and 1 base from J, with 9 bases between. The germline gives CDR1 LNHNV, CDR2 YYDKDF (reference sequence). The length of the CDR3 is 16 residues. CDR3 sequence (DNA): TGTGCCACCAGCAGAGAGGTGACGGTGAACACCGGGGAGCTGTTTTTT. It translates to CATSREVTVNTGELFF.

There are a few counts of this clonotype. The chain has TRBV6-2 or TRBV6-3 and TRBJ2-4; 10 nucleotides line up with TRBD1. There are 15 residues in the CDR3. V shed 6 bases and J 3 bases; nucleotides not matched to a gene: 5. The germline V gene has CDR1 MNHEY and CDR2 SVGEGT. This CDR3 reads CASSQTGGGKNIQYF. CDR3 coding DNA: TGTGCCAGCAGCCAGACAGGGGGCGGCAAAAACATTCAGTACTTC.

This clonotype occurred many times. The J gene is TRBJ2-7, the V gene TRBV5-1; D is perhaps TRBD2 (6 bases). Trimming took off 3 bases at V and 2 bases at J, with 12 bases between the two ends. Per the germline V gene, CDR1 is SGHRS and CDR2 is YFSETQ. This CDR3 comprises 14 residues. The CDR3 region is CASSYSSVAYEQYF. The CDR3 DNA follows: TGCGCCAGCAGCTACTCTAGCGTCGCCTACGAGCAGTACTTC.

This clonotype has only a few counts. The chain has TRBV10-3 and TRBJ1-5; D gene ambiguous. V was pared by 0 bases and J by 5 bases, with 11 bases between. CDR1 is ENHRY, CDR2 SYGVKD, per germline. This CDR3 is built from 15 residues. CDR3 amino acids: CAISESGSRDQPQHF. In nucleotides, the CDR3 is TGTGCCATCAGTGAGTCCGGTTCGAGGGATCAGCCCCAGCATTTT.

This clonotype came up a few times. The chain has TRBV15 and TRBJ2-1, with D perhaps TRBD2 (6 bases). With 1 base removed from V and 4 bases from J, the gap between germline ends came to 11 bases. Germline CDR1 reads LNHNV; CDR2 reads YYDKDF (reference sequence). The CDR3 loop spans 15 amino acids. DNA for the CDR3: TGTGCCACCAGCAGAGTCGGGGGTTTATACAATGAGCAGTTCTTC. As protein: CATSRVGGLYNEQFF.

This clonotype has ten or more counts. The chain employs TRBV4-2 and TRBJ2-2, with D hard to call. Germline CDR1 LGHNA, CDR2 YNFKEQ. V gave up 0 bases and J gave up 2 bases, with 10 bases separating them. The CDR3 contains 16 residues. In DNA, the CDR3 is TGTGCCAGCAGCCAAGAGCAACGCAAAAACACCGGGGAGCTGTTTTTT. Residues: CASSQEQRKNTGELFF.

This clonotype was detected only a few times. The gene calls are TRBV6-1 and TRBJ2-7; the D gene is possibly TRBD1 (6 bases). CDR3 length equals 15 residues. V lost 4 bases to trimming and J lost 6 bases, with 19 bases between them. CDR1 and CDR2 from the germline V gene are MNHNS and SASEGT. The CDR3 region has the DNA TGTGCCAGCAGTGGAGGGATTCAGGGGATTGGCGAGCAGTACTTC. Translating it yields CASSGGIQGIGEQYF.

This clonotype was seen a handful of times. This chain joins TRBV14 and TRBJ2-2; no clear D. The germline gives CDR1 SGHDN, CDR2 FVKESK. Trimming removed 4 bases at V and 6 bases at J, with 6 bases between. The CDR3 contains 12 residues. CDR3 in DNA: TGTGCCAGCAGCCCCGCCCCCGGGGAGCTGTTTTTT. Translation gives CASSPAPGELFF.

This clonotype was picked up a small number of times. CDR3 loop: CASSFHTGFGNTIYF. The CDR3 coding sequence is TGTGCCAGCAGCTTCCACACGGGATTTGGAAACACCATATATTTT. J is TRBJ1-3 and V is TRBV7-9; D is undetermined. Looked up from germline, CDR1 is SEHNR and CDR2 is FQNEAQ (reference sequence). Deletions cut 3 bases from V and 3 bases from J, with 12 bases between. The CDR3 consists of 15 residues.

The chain carries TRBV20-1 and TRBJ1-5, with 8 bases identical to TRBD1. CDR1 DFQATT and CDR2 SNEGSKA come from the germline V gene (reference sequence). The CDR3 extends over 14 amino acids. The junction had 7 bases not matched to a gene; V was cut back by 3 bases and J by 6 bases. As DNA, the CDR3 is TGCAGTGCTAGCGACGGACAGGGAAGTCAGCCCCAGCATTTT. It encodes CSASDGQGSQPQHF.

The sample holds a few counts of this clonotype. V is TRBV5-1 and J is TRBJ2-1, with 8 positions matching TRBD1. The length of the CDR3 is 16 residues. Trimming cost V 0 bases and J 3 bases; bases outside gene matches: 5. In germline, CDR1 is SGHRS, CDR2 YFSETQ. The DNA for the CDR3 is TGCGCCAGCAGCTTGGGAGGGACAGGAGGCTACAATGAGCAGTTCTTC. Its translation is CASSLGGTGGYNEQFF.

This chain links TRBV20-1 with TRBJ1-5; 7 bases agree with TRBD1. This CDR3 comprises 13 residues. V shed 5 bases, J shed 4 bases, and the junction held 5 bases outside the gene matches. Germline values: CDR1 DFQATT, CDR2 SNEGSKA (reference sequence). The CDR3 is CSAGTVWNQPQHF. CDR3 in DNA: TGCAGTGCTGGGACAGTTTGGAATCAGCCCCAGCATTTT.

The chain joins TRBV5-1 to TRBJ2-2; 7 bases are a match to TRBD2. V dropped 4 bases and J dropped 3; count of bases not matched to a gene: 3. The length of the CDR3 is 14 residues. From germline, CDR1 is SGHRS and CDR2 YFSETQ. CDR3 loop: CASSLGLDTGELFF. For the CDR3, the DNA is TGCGCCAGCAGCCTAGGACTAGACACCGGGGAGCTGTTTTTT.

A few counts support this clonotype. The rearrangement links TRBV29-1 to TRBJ1-3; 7 bases fit TRBD1. CDR3 length equals 12 residues. J lost 2 bases, V lost 6 bases, and 1 base had no gene match. CDR1 is SQVTM and CDR2 is ANQGSEA in the germline V gene. The CDR3 DNA is TGCAGCGTGACAGGGACTGGAAACACCATATATTTT. It translates to CSVTGTGNTIYF.

This clonotype was observed many times. The chain employs TRBV27 and TRBJ2-7; no clear D. The germline V and J ends were trimmed by 7 bases and 3 bases, with 10 bases remaining between them. This CDR3 contains 12 residues. Germline-derived CDR1 and CDR2 are MNHEY and SMNVEV (reference sequence). CDR3 loop: CASTSGSYEQYF. The DNA for the CDR3 is TGTGCCAGCACCTCGGGTAGCTACGAGCAGTACTTC.

This chain connects TRBV4-3 to TRBJ2-7; 10 nucleotides match TRBD1. Germline-derived CDR1 and CDR2 are LGHNA and YSLEER. This CDR3 comprises 14 residues. V gave up 5 bases and J gave up 5 bases; unmatched junction bases: 6. The CDR3 protein is CASSGRDRGDEQYF. The CDR3 DNA sequence: TGCGCCAGCAGCGGCCGGGACAGGGGTGACGAGCAGTACTTC.

This clonotype was detected only a few times. The V call is TRBV20-1, the J call TRBJ2-1; D is tentatively TRBD1 or TRBD2 (6 bases each). Germline V CDR1 and CDR2: DFQATT, SNEGSKA (reference sequence). Trimming cost V 3 bases and J 7 bases, with 19 bases left between them. The CDR3 is made up of 15 amino acids. The CDR3 coding sequence is TGCAGTGCTAGTGGGCTCCTTGGAGGGACAAATGAGCAGTTCTTC. Translated, it gives CSASGLLGGTNEQFF.

In this sample, this clonotype turned up a few times. This sequence joins TRBV9 and TRBJ2-2; unclear D gene. The V and J ends lost 0 bases and 0 bases respectively, with 9 bases between them. This CDR3 spans 16 amino acids. Germline-derived CDR1 and CDR2 are SGDLS and YYNGEE. CDR3 residues: CASSVAHNTNTGELFF. The DNA of the CDR3 is TGTGCCAGCAGCGTAGCTCATAACACGAACACCGGGGAGCTGTTTTTT. Looking up the rest from reference TRBV9 and TRBJ2-2 gives the full variable domain: DSGVTQTPKHLITATGQRVTLRCSPRSGDLSVYWYQQSLDQGLQFLIQYYNGEERAKGNILERFSAQQFPDLHSELNLSSLELGDSALYFCASSVAHNTNTGELFFGEGSRLTVL.

The chain uses TRBV6-4 and TRBJ2-4; weak D call: TRBD2 (6 bases). The V end was cut by 10 bases, the J end by 8 bases, with 15 bases between. This CDR3 region has 12 residues. Looked up from germline, CDR1 is MRHNA and CDR2 is SNTAGT. The CDR3 nucleotides are TGTGCCATCACGGGGGTGAAAGACATTCAGTACTTC. It codes for CAITGVKDIQYF.

The chain employs TRBV5-1 and TRBJ2-1, with D perhaps matching TRBD2 (5 bases). Trimming removed 5 bases from V and 6 bases from J, with 12 bases in between. This CDR3 is 13 amino acids long. Germline-derived CDR1 and CDR2 are SGHRS and YFSETQ. The CDR3, as DNA: TGCGCCAGCAGACTTAGAGGGAGCAATGAGCAGTTCTTC. Translated, it gives CASRLRGSNEQFF.

This clonotype was detected many times. The chain recombines TRBV5-1 with TRBJ2-1, with D maybe TRBD2 (5 bases). CDR1 and CDR2 (germline): SGHRS, YFSETQ. Between the trimmed V and J ends, which lost 5 bases and 8 bases, there was a span of 14 bases. The CDR3 spans 13 residues. The CDR3 DNA reads TGCGCCAGCAGACTAGTCTCGGCGGATGAGCAGTTCTTC. Amino acids: CASRLVSADEQFF.

This clonotype was picked up a small number of times. The rearrangement uses TRBV28 and TRBJ1-4; the D gene is possibly TRBD1 (5 bases). The CDR3 sequence is 14 residues long. Germline CDR1 and CDR2: MDHEN and SYDVKM. The V and J ends lost 6 bases and 1 base respectively, with 9 bases between them. The CDR3 nucleotides are TGTGCCAGCAGCAACAGGTTAACTAATGAAAAACTGTTTTTT. Its protein is CASSNRLTNEKLFF.

The chain is built from TRBV5-1 and TRBJ1-1, with TRBD1 matching over 7 bases. Germline V gene data show CDR1 as SGHRS and CDR2 as YFSETQ. This CDR3 has 11 amino acids. V lost 3 bases, J lost 10 bases, and 3 bases stayed unmatched. The CDR3 DNA reads as TGCGCCAGCAGCTACCGGGACAGAGCTTTCTTT. This gives the protein CASSYRDRAFF.

This clonotype was seen repeatedly, ten times or more. This chain uses TRBV4-3 with TRBJ2-7, with 14 nucleotides matching TRBD2. CDR1 is LGHNA, CDR2 YSLEER, per germline. This CDR3 has 16 amino acids. V was clipped by 4 bases and J by 3 bases; unmatched bases: 5. CDR3 protein: CASSPSGTSGSYEQYF. CDR3 nucleotide sequence: TGCGCCAGCAGCCCCTCCGGGACTAGCGGGAGCTACGAGCAGTACTTC.

This clonotype was seen many times. The chain recombines TRBV29-1 with TRBJ1-1, with no clear D. Germline CDR1 SQVTM, CDR2 ANQGSEA. The CDR3 runs to 13 residues. Trimming removed 2 bases at V and 0 bases at J, with 7 bases between. Written as DNA, the CDR3 is TGCAGCGTTGAACGGCAGCTGAACACTGAAGCTTTCTTT. Residues: CSVERQLNTEAFF.